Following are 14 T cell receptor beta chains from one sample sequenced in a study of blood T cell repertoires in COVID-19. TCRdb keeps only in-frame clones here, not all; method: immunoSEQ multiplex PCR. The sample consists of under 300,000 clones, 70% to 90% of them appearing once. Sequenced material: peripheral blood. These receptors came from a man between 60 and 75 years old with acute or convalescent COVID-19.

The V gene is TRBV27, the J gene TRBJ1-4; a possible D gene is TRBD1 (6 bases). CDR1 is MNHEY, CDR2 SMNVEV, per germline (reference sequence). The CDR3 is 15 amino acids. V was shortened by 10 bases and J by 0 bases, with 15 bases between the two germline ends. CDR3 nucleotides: TGTGCCACTCGACAGGCCTTGGCAACTAATGAAAAACTGTTTTTT. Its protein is CATRQALATNEKLFF.

The CDR3 loop is CASSYSFGGFEQYF. For the CDR3, the DNA is TGTGCCAGCAGTTACTCGTTCGGGGGGTTCGAGCAGTACTTC. The chain uses TRBV6-5 and TRBJ2-7; 7 bases are a match to TRBD2. With 0 bases clipped from V and 6 bases from J, the junction kept 5 bases outside the gene matches. The CDR3 has 14 amino acids. Germline lookup yields CDR1 MNHEY and CDR2 SVGAGI.

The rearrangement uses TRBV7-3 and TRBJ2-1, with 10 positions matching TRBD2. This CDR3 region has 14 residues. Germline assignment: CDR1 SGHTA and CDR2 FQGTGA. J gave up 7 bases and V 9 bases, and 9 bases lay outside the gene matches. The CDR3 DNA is TGTGCCAGTGCGGTAGCGGGAGGTTATAATGAGCAGTTCTTC. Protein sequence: CASAVAGGYNEQFF.

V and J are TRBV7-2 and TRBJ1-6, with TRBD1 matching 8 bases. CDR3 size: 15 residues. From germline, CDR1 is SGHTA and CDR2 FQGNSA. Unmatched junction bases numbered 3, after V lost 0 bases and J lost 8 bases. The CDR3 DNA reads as TGTGCCAGCAGCTTAGCGACAGGGGAATATTCACCCCTCCACTTT. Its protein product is CASSLATGEYSPLHF.

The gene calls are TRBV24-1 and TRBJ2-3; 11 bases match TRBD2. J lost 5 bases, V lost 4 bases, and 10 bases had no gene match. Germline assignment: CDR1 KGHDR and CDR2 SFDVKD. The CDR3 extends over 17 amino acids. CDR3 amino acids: CATSEPVLAGARDTQYF. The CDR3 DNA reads TGTGCCACCAGTGAACCAGTACTAGCGGGAGCAAGAGATACGCAGTATTTT.

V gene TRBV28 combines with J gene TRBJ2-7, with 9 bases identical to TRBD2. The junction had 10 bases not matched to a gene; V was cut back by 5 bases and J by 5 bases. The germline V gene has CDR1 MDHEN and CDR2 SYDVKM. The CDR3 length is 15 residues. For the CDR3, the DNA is TGTGCCAGCAGTCTTCCCGGGACTAGCATCCACGAGCAGTACTTC. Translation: CASSLPGTSIHEQYF.

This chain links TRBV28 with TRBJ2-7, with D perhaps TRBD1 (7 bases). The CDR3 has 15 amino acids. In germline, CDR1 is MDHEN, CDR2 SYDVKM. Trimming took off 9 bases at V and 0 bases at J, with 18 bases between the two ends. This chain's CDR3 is CASPPRGVSSYEQYF. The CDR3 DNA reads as TGTGCCAGTCCTCCCAGGGGGGTCAGCTCCTACGAGCAGTACTTC.

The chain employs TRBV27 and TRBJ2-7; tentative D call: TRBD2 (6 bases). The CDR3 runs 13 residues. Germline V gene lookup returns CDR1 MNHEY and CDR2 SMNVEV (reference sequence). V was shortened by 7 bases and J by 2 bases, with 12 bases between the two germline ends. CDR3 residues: CASNAGGAYEQYF. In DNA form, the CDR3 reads TGTGCCAGCAATGCCGGAGGGGCCTACGAGCAGTACTTC.

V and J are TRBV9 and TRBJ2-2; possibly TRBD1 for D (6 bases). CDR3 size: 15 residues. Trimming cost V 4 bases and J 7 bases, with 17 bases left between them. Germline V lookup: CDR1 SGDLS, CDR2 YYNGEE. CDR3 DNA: TGTGCCAGCAGCCCCAGGGGCGCGGAGATCGGGGAGCTGTTTTTT. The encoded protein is CASSPRGAEIGELFF. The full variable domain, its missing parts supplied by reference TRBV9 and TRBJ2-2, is DSGVTQTPKHLITATGQRVTLRCSPRSGDLSVYWYQQSLDQGLQFLIQYYNGEERAKGNILERFSAQQFPDLHSELNLSSLELGDSALYFCASSPRGAEIGELFFGEGSRLTVL.

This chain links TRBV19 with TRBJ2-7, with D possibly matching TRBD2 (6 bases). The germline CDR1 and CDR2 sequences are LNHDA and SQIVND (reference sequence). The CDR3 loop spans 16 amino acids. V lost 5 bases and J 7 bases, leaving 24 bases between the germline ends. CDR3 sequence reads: CASSPGSGRILREQYF. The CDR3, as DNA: TGTGCCAGTAGTCCAGGTAGCGGCAGGATCTTGAGAGAGCAGTACTTC.

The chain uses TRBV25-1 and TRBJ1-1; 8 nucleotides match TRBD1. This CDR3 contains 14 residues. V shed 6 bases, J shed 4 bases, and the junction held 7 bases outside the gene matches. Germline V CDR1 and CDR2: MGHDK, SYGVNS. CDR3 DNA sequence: TGTGCCAGCAGGAGGACAGGGCGGACCACTGAAGCTTTCTTT. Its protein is CASRRTGRTTEAFF.

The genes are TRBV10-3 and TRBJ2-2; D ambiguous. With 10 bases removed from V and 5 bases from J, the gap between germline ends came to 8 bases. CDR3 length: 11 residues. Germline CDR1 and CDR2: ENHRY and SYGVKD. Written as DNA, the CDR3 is TGTGCCAGCCGGAGTACCGGGGAGCTGTTTTTT. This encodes CASRSTGELFF.

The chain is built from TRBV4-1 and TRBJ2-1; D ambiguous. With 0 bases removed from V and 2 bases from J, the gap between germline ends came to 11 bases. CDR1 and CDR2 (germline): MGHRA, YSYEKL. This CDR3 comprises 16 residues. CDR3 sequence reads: CASSQDGGPTYNEQFF. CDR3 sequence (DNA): TGCGCCAGCAGCCAAGATGGTGGGCCTACCTACAATGAGCAGTTCTTC.

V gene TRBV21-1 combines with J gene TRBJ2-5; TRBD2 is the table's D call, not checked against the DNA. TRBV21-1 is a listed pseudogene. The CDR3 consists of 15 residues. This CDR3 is CASSKAGEGIGTQYF. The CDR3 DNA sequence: TGTGCCAGCAGCAAAGCGGGGGAGGGGATTGGGACCCAGTACTTC.